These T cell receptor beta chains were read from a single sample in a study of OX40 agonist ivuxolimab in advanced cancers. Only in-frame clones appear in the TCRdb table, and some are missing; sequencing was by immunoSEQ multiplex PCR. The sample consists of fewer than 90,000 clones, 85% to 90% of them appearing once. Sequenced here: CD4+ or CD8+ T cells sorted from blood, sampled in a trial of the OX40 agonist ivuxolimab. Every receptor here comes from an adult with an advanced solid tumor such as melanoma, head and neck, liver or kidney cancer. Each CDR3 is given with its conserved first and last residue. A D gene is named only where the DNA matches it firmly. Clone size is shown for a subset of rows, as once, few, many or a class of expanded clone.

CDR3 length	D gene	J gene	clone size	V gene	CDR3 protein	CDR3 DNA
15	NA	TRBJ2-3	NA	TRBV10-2	CASSTLGDSTDTQYF	TGCGCCAGCAGCACTTTAGGGGATAGCACAGATACGCAGTATTTT
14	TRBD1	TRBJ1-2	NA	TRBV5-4	CASSSQGQDYGYTF	TGTGCCAGCAGCTCACAGGGGCAGGACTATGGCTACACCTTC
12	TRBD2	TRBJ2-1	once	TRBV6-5	CASNRAGFEQFF	TGTGCCAGCAACCGAGCGGGGTTTGAGCAGTTCTTC
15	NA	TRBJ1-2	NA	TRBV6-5	CASSYSGSSFNGYTF	TGTGCCAGCAGTTACTCGGGGAGTTCCTTTAATGGCTACACCTTC
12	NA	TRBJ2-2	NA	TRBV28	CATGRNDGELFF	TGTGCCACCGGAAGAAACGATGGGGAGCTGTTTTTT
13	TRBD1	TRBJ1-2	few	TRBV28	CASSPWTGGGYTF	TGTGCCAGCAGTCCGTGGACAGGAGGTGGCTACACCTTC
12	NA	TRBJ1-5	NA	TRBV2	CASSDNSQPQHF	TGTGCCAGCAGTGATAACAGTCAGCCCCAGCATTTT
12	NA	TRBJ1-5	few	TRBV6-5	CASSSHAGPQHF	TGTGCCAGCAGTTCCCATGCGGGGCCCCAGCATTTT
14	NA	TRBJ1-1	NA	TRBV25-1	CASSEEASHTEAFF	TGTGCCAGCAGTGAAGAAGCCTCCCACACTGAAGCTTTCTTT
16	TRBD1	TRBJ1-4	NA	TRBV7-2	CASSRQGGGVVEKLFF	TGTGCCAGCAGCCGACAGGGGGGCGGGGTGGTTGAAAAACTGTTTTTT
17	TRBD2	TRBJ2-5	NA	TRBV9	CASSVGTSGGFQETQYF	TGTGCCAGCAGCGTAGGCACTAGCGGGGGATTCCAAGAGACCCAGTACTTC
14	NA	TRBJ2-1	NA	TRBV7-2	CASSLGQTRSEQFF	TGTGCCAGCAGCTTAGGACAAACGCGTTCTGAGCAGTTCTTC
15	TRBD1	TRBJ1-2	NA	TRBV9	CASSAITGGRDGYTF	TGTGCCAGCAGCGCGATTACAGGGGGCCGTGATGGCTACACCTTC
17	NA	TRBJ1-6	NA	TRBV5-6	CASTLMRGGPYNSPLHF	TGTGCCAGCACCCTGATGAGGGGCGGCCCCTATAATTCACCCCTCCACTTT
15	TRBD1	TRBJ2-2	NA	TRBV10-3	CAIRRGGSNTGELFF	TGTGCCATCAGAAGAGGGGGCTCGAACACCGGGGAGCTGTTTTTT
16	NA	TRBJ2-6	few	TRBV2	CASSWQGISGANVLTF	TGTGCCAGCAGTTGGCAGGGGATCTCTGGGGCCAACGTCCTGACTTTC
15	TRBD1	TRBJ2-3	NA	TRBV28	CASWGGQGATDTQYF	TGTGCCAGCTGGGGTGGGCAGGGGGCCACAGATACGCAGTATTTT
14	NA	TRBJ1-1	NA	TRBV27	CASSLSRSNTEAFF	TGTGCCAGCAGTTTATCGCGCTCTAACACTGAAGCTTTCTTT
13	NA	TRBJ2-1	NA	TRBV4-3	CASSQEGHNEQFF	TGCGCCAGCAGCCAAGAGGGCCACAATGAGCAGTTCTTC
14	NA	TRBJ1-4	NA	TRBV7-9	CASSLEGFGEKLFF	TGTGCCAGCAGCTTAGAGGGGTTTGGGGAAAAACTGTTTTTT
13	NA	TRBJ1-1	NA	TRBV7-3	CASSFGGNTEAFF	TGTGCCAGCAGCTTCGGGGGGAACACTGAAGCTTTCTTT
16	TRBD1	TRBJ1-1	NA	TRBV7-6	CASSLEVTVGTAEAFF	TGTGCCAGCAGCTTAGAGGTGACGGTCGGGACAGCTGAAGCTTTCTTT
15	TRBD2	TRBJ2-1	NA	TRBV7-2	CASSLRSGGYNEQFF	TGTGCCAGCAGCTTACGTAGCGGGGGTTACAATGAGCAGTTCTTC
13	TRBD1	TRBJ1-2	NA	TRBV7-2	CASGSGTGGGYTF	TGTGCCAGCGGATCCGGGACAGGGGGTGGCTACACCTTC
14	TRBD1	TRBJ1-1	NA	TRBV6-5	CASTGQGSNTEAFF	TGTGCCAGCACCGGACAGGGATCGAACACTGAAGCTTTCTTT
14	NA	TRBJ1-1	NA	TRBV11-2	CASSHREAATEAFF	TGTGCCAGCAGTCACAGGGAAGCGGCCACTGAAGCTTTCTTT
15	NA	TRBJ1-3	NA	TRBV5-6	CASSFRGSSGNTIYF	TGTGCCAGCAGCTTCCGGGGTAGCTCTGGAAACACCATATATTTT
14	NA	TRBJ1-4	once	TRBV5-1	CASSSTGTNEKLFF	TGCGCCAGCAGCTCCACAGGGACTAATGAAAAACTGTTTTTT
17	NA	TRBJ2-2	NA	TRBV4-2	CASSQDGAGVRTGELFF	TGTGCCAGCAGCCAAGATGGGGCAGGGGTCCGAACCGGGGAGCTGTTTTTT
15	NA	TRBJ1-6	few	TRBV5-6	CASSAQEGGWGPLHF	TGTGCCAGCAGCGCCCAAGAAGGGGGATGGGGTCCCCTCCACTTT
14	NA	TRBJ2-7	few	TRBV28	CASSFPGNSYEQYF	TGTGCCAGCAGTTTTCCAGGGAACTCCTACGAGCAGTACTTC